This is a list of T cell receptor beta chains from one sample in a study of T cell clonotyping in hematopoietic cell transplantation. Assay: immunoSEQ multiplex PCR; the TCRdb copy retains only in-frame clones and omits some. This sample yields about 38,000 clones, of which 85% to 95% are seen a single time; 1.5% to 2% belongs to the top ten. This sample comprised peripheral blood mononuclear cells, obtained before stem cell transplant. These TCRs come from a man aged 40-55 years with chronic myeloid leukemia. Some clones in this sample may be carry-over from other donors' samples. The CDR3 runs from the conserved cysteine through the conserved F or W. A D gene is named only where the DNA matches it firmly. Some rows have no size entry. The others give once, few or many, or a class for an expanded clone.

abundance	v_gene	j_gene	d_gene	CDR3aa	CDR3nt
-	TRBV6-1	TRBJ2-7	TRBD1	CASSTTGGEQYF	TGTGCCAGCAGTACTACAGGGGGCGAGCAGTACTTC
-	TRBV5-6	TRBJ1-2	-	CASSLIGASGYTF	TGTGCCAGCAGCCTTATAGGGGCCTCCGGCTACACCTTC
-	TRBV7-9	TRBJ1-6	-	CASSLTPDHSPLHF	TGTGCCAGCAGCTTAACCCCCGATCATTCACCCCTCCACTTT
-	TRBV7-3	TRBJ1-2	-	CASSFDGTNYGYTF	TGTGCCAGCAGCTTTGACGGGACTAACTATGGCTACACCTTC
once	TRBV19	TRBJ2-7	-	CASSIGSRSYEQYF	TGTGCCAGTAGTATTGGCTCCCGCTCCTACGAGCAGTACTTC
-	TRBV6-1	TRBJ2-7	TRBD2	CATSTGLAGSYEQYF	TGTGCCACCAGCACGGGGTTAGCGGGCTCCTACGAGCAGTACTTC
-	TRBV28	TRBJ2-3	-	CASTLGSTDTQYF	TGTGCCAGCACCTTGGGTAGCACAGATACGCAGTATTTT
-	TRBV2	TRBJ2-2	-	CASSEAKGELFF	TGTGCCAGCAGTGAGGCCAAAGGGGAGCTGTTTTTT
-	TRBV2	TRBJ1-1	-	CASREGGPAFF	TGTGCCAGCAGAGAGGGGGGCCCAGCTTTCTTT
-	TRBV7-2	TRBJ2-7	-	CASRPGGSYEQYF	TGTGCCAGCAGACCCGGGGGATCCTACGAGCAGTACTTC
-	TRBV9	TRBJ1-1	-	CASSARTGSEAFF	TGTGCCAGCAGCGCACGGACGGGCTCTGAAGCTTTCTTT
-	TRBV25-1	TRBJ1-2	TRBD1	CASRDRVNYGYTF	TGTGCCAGCAGAGACAGGGTTAACTATGGCTACACCTTC
once	TRBV11-3	TRBJ1-2	-	CASSLDSNYGYTF	TGTGCCAGCAGCCTTGATTCTAACTATGGCTACACCTTC
once	TRBV28	TRBJ2-2	-	CALRTGPNTGELFF	TGTGCCTTACGAACAGGACCGAACACCGGGGAGCTGTTTTTT
once	TRBV19	TRBJ1-2	-	CASSTRAFGYTF	TGTGCCAGTAGTACAAGGGCGTTTGGCTACACCTTC
-	TRBV6-1	TRBJ2-3	TRBD2	CASSLADTTDTQYF	TGTGCCAGCAGCCTAGCGGACACCACAGATACGCAGTATTTT
-	TRBV7-8	TRBJ1-5	TRBD1	CASSPWSWTGNSNQPQHF	TGTGCCAGCAGCCCTTGGAGTTGGACAGGGAATAGCAATCAGCCCCAGCATTTT
-	TRBV4-3	TRBJ1-2	-	CASSQALFLTSGYTF	TGCGCCAGCAGCCAAGCACTTTTCCTAACATCAGGCTACACCTTC
-	TRBV19	TRBJ1-4	-	CASSVTGTVEKLFF	TGTGCCAGTAGTGTTACAGGGACGGTGGAAAAACTGTTTTTT
-	TRBV4-1	TRBJ1-1	-	CASSKQVGPGTEAFF	TGCGCCAGCAGCAAGCAGGTCGGTCCGGGCACTGAAGCTTTCTTT
-	TRBV4-1	TRBJ1-1	-	CASSQEILNTEAFF	TGCGCCAGCAGCCAAGAAATTCTGAACACTGAAGCTTTCTTT
-	TRBV28	TRBJ1-5	-	CASSSPGRIDQPQHF	TGCGCCAGCAGTTCCCCGGGGAGGATCGATCAGCCCCAGCATTTT
-	TRBV4-1	TRBJ2-5	-	CASSPQGGGQETQYF	TGCGCCAGCAGCCCCCAGGGAGGGGGACAAGAGACCCAGTACTTC
-	TRBV4-1	TRBJ2-7	TRBD2	CASSQGGAGGSYEQYF	TGCGCCAGCAGCCAAGGGGGCGCGGGGGGCTCCTACGAGCAGTACTTC
-	TRBV19	TRBJ1-6	-	CASSIRGFHNSPLHF	TGTGCCAGTAGTATAAGGGGGTTCCATAATTCACCCCTCCACTTT
-	TRBV13	TRBJ1-2	TRBD1	CASSPPDRANYGYTF	TGTGCCAGCAGCCCGCCGGACAGGGCTAACTATGGCTACACCTTC
-	TRBV9	TRBJ1-3	-	CASSVGRLSGNTIYF	TGTGCCAGCAGCGTAGGTCGCCTCTCTGGAAACACCATATATTTT
-	TRBV11-2	TRBJ2-5	TRBD2	CASSFQGGQETQYF	TGTGCCAGCAGCTTTCAGGGAGGGCAAGAGACCCAGTACTTC
-	TRBV19	TRBJ1-1	-	CASSMWLRNTEAFF	TGTGCCAGTAGTATGTGGCTACGAAACACTGAAGCTTTCTTT
-	TRBV28	TRBJ1-6	-	CASSLEGGGSPLHF	TGTGCCAGCAGTTTAGAAGGGGGAGGTTCACCCCTCCACTTT
-	TRBV5-4	TRBJ2-5	-	CASSLVGEETQYF	TGTGCCAGCAGCTTAGTAGGAGAAGAGACCCAGTACTTC
-	TRBV25-1	TRBJ1-2	-	CASSDPTSTWGHGYTF	TGTGCCAGCAGTGATCCGACATCCACTTGGGGGCATGGCTACACCTTC
-	TRBV5-8	TRBJ2-7	-	CASSRSEGSSYEQYF	TGTGCCAGCAGCCGTTCGGAGGGCAGCTCCTACGAGCAGTACTTC
-	TRBV6-5	TRBJ1-3	-	CASSYSWSTGGNTIYF	TGTGCCAGCAGTTACTCGTGGTCGACAGGAGGAAACACCATATATTTT
-	TRBV7-8	TRBJ1-4	-	CASSLVKEKLFF	TGTGCCAGCAGCTTAGTAAAGGAAAAACTGTTTTTT
-	TRBV28	TRBJ1-2	TRBD1	CASRYTGGNGYTF	TGTGCCAGCAGGTACACAGGGGGTAATGGCTACACCTTC
-	TRBV6-5	TRBJ2-7	-	CASSFQGNIDEQYF	TGTGCCAGCAGTTTTCAGGGGAACATCGACGAGCAGTACTTC
once	TRBV6-5	TRBJ2-1	TRBD2	CASSYSGTTSYNEQFF	TGTGCCAGCAGTTACTCCGGGACTACCTCCTACAATGAGCAGTTCTTC
-	TRBV6-5	TRBJ2-7	TRBD1	CASSTRTGAHYEQYF	TGTGCCAGCAGTACCCGTACAGGGGCCCACTACGAGCAGTACTTC
few	TRBV7-9	TRBJ2-5	TRBD2	CASSSTGLPQQETQYF	TGTGCCAGCAGCTCCACGGGACTACCCCAGCAAGAGACCCAGTACTTC
once	TRBV10-3	TRBJ2-7	-	CAIRGPQSEQYF	TGTGCCATCAGGGGACCCCAGTCGGAGCAGTACTTC
once	TRBV19	TRBJ1-5	TRBD1	CASSQTGFQPQHF	TGTGCCAGTAGCCAGACAGGGTTTCAGCCCCAGCATTTT
-	TRBV30	TRBJ1-1	-	CAWRRGLDTEAFF	TGTGCCTGGAGAAGGGGGTTGGACACTGAAGCTTTCTTT
-	TRBV5-1	TRBJ2-1	TRBD1	CASRWGTAAEEQFF	TGCGCCAGCAGATGGGGGACAGCTGCTGAGGAGCAGTTCTTC
once	TRBV30	TRBJ1-2	TRBD1	CALSGTAYGYTF	TGTGCCTTGTCCGGGACAGCCTATGGCTACACCTTC
-	TRBV5-1	TRBJ1-1	TRBD1	CASSLGQGGTEAFF	TGCGCCAGCAGCCTCGGACAGGGAGGCACTGAAGCTTTCTTT
-	TRBV4-1	TRBJ1-4	TRBD1	CASSPRTGTGDEKLFF	TGCGCCAGCAGCCCCCGAACCGGGACAGGAGATGAAAAACTGTTTTTT
-	TRBV25-1	TRBJ1-6	TRBD1	CASNPGQGSSPLHF	TGTGCCAGCAATCCGGGACAGGGGTCTTCACCCCTCCACTTT